Listed here are 3 T cell receptor beta chains from one sample, sequenced in a study of cytomegalovirus exposure and HLA in healthy donors. PCR used 60 Vbeta primers and 13 Jbeta primers. Sequencing used immunoSEQ multiplex PCR; TCRdb keeps in-frame clones, though not all of them. The repertoire holds a few hundred thousand clones, with around 65% as singletons. Sequencing was performed on PBMCs. Receptors originate from a female donor in good health and CMV-seronegative.

The chain combines TRBV7-9 with TRBJ1-1, with TRBD1 matching over 10 bases. The V and J ends lost 6 bases and 7 bases, in that order; junction bases with no gene match: 11. This CDR3 is built from 15 residues. Germline V gene data show CDR1 as SEHNR and CDR2 as FQNEAQ (reference sequence). CDR3 region: CASSHVRDRGIEAFF. In DNA, the CDR3 is TGTGCCAGCAGTCATGTCCGGGACAGGGGAATTGAAGCTTTCTTT.

The CDR3 loop reads CASSLQGSPYEQYF. The CDR3 region has the DNA TGTGCCAGTAGTTTACAGGGTTCTCCCTACGAGCAGTACTTC. The V gene is TRBV19, the J gene TRBJ2-7; weak D call: TRBD1 (6 bases). From germline, CDR1 is LNHDA and CDR2 SQIVND (reference sequence). Trimming took off 5 bases at V and 2 bases at J, with 13 bases between the two ends. The length of the CDR3 is 14 residues.

The chain uses TRBV7-9 and TRBJ2-1; 8 nucleotides line up with TRBD1. V was clipped by 1 base and J by 5 bases; unmatched bases: 7. The CDR3 totals 16 residues. Germline V gene sequence: CDR1 SEHNR, CDR2 FQNEAQ (reference sequence). CDR3 in DNA: TGTGCCAGCAGCTTAGGGACAGGGACATTGAACAATGAGCAGTTCTTC. Translation: CASSLGTGTLNNEQFF.